This entry features one TCR beta chain sequence. This specimen comes from a study of cytomegalovirus exposure and HLA in healthy donors. Study-wide context: The study's early data release held about 77 million unique TCRs from HLA-typed donors.

At collection, donors were nominally healthy, but unrecorded immune exposures were probable. With 60 Vbeta and 13 Jbeta primers, the PCR was carried out. Produced via immunoSEQ multiplex PCR; TCRdb's table is partial and in-frame only. The data hold more than 95,000 clones, with about 78% observed a single time. Germline V CDR1 and CDR2: SGHKS, YYEKEE (reference sequence). V gave up 4 bases and J gave up 8 bases; unmatched junction bases: 9. The CDR3 spans 14 residues. This sequence originates from a female donor in good health and CMV-seronegative. The chain combines TRBV5-5 with TRBJ1-2; 9 bases fit TRBD1. Sequences were obtained from PBMCs. The CDR3 sequence is CASSADRGLFGYTF. The CDR3, as DNA: TGTGCCAGCAGCGCGGACAGGGGATTGTTCGGCTACACCTTC.